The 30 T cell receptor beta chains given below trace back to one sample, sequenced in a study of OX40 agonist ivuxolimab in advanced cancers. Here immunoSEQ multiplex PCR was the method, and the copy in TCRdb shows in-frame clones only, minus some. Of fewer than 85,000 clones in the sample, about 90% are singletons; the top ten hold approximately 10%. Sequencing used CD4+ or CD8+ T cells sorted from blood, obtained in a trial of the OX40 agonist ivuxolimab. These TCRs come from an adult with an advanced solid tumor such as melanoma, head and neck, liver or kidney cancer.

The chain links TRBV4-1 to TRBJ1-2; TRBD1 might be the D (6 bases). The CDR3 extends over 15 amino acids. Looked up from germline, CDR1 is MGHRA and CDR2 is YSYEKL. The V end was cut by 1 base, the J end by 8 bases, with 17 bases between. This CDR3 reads CASSQVEQGTGGYTF. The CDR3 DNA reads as TGCGCCAGCAGCCAAGTAGAACAGGGTACCGGCGGCTACACCTTC.

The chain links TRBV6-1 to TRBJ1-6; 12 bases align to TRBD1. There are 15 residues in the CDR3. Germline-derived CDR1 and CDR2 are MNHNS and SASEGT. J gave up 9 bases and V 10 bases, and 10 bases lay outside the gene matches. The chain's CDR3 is CAIGDRGLRGSPLHF. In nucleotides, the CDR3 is TGTGCCATTGGGGACAGGGGGCTTCGGGGTTCACCCCTCCACTTT.

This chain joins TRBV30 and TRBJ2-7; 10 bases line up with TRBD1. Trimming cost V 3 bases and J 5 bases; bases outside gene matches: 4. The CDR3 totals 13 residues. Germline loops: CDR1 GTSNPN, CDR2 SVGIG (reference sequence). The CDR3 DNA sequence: TGTGCCTGGAGGACAGGGGGCCCTGACGAGCAGTACTTC. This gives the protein CAWRTGGPDEQYF.

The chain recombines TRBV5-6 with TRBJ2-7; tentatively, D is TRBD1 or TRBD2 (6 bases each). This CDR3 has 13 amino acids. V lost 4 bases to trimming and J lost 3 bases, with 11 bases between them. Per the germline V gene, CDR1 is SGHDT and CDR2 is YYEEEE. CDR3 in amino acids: CASSAGQSYEQYF. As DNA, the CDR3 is TGTGCCAGCAGCGCGGGACAAAGCTACGAGCAGTACTTC.

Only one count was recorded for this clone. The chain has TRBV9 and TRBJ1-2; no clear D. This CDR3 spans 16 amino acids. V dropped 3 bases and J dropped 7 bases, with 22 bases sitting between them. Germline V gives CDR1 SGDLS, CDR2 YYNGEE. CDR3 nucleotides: TGTGCCAGCAGCGGAGCTGGGAATAGCGTATATGGTGGCTACACCTTC. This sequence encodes CASSGAGNSVYGGYTF. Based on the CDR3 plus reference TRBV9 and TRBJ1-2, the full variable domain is DSGVTQTPKHLITATGQRVTLRCSPRSGDLSVYWYQQSLDQGLQFLIQYYNGEERAKGNILERFSAQQFPDLHSELNLSSLELGDSALYFCASSGAGNSVYGGYTFGSGTRLTVV.

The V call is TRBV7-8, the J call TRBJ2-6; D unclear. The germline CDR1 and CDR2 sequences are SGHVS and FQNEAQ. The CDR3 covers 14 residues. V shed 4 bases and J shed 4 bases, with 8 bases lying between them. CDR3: CASSSTVGANVLTF. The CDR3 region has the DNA TGTGCCAGCAGCTCAACCGTCGGGGCCAACGTCCTGACTTTC.

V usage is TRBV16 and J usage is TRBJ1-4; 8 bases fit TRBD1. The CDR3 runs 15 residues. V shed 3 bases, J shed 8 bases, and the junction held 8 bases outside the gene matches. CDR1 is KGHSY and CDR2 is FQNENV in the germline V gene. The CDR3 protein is CASSHFGQGGEKLFF. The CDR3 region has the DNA TGTGCCAGCAGCCACTTTGGACAGGGCGGCGAAAAACTGTTTTTT.

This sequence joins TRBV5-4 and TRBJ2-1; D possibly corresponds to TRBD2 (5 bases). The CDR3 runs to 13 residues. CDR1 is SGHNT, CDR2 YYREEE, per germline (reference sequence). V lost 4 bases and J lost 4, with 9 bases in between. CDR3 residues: CASSPPGYNEQFF. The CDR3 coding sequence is TGTGCCAGCAGCCCCCCGGGGTACAATGAGCAGTTCTTC.

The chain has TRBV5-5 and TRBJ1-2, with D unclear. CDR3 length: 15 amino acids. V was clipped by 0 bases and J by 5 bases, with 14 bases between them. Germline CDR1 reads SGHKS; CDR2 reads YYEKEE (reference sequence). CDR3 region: CASSLEASDLYGYTF. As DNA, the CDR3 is TGTGCCAGCAGCTTGGAGGCCTCAGACCTTTATGGCTACACCTTC.

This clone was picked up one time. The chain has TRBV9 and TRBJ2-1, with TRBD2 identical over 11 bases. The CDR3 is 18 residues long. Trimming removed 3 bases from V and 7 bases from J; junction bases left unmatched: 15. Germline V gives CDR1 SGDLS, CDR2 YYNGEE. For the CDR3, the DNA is TGTGCCAGCAGCGCTCATCCTAGTGAGGCTAGCGGGGGGAATGAGCAGTTCTTC. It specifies CASSAHPSEASGGNEQFF.

CDR3 protein: CASSLGAPDTQYF. Written as DNA, the CDR3 is TGTGCCAGCAGCTTAGGAGCGCCCGATACGCAGTATTTT. This chain uses TRBV7-8 with TRBJ2-3; D unresolved. V lost 1 base, J lost 6 bases, and 8 bases lay in between. Germline assignment: CDR1 SGHVS and CDR2 FQNEAQ. The length of the CDR3 is 13 residues.

As DNA, the CDR3 is TGTGCCAGCAGCTTAGTCTCAGGCGGACTATACAATGAGCAGTTCTTC. It encodes CASSLVSGGLYNEQFF. The chain uses TRBV7-9 and TRBJ2-1, with D maybe TRBD2 (6 bases). Germline V lookup: CDR1 SEHNR, CDR2 FQNEAQ (reference sequence). This CDR3 has 16 residues. With 1 base removed from V and 4 bases from J, the gap between germline ends came to 14 bases.

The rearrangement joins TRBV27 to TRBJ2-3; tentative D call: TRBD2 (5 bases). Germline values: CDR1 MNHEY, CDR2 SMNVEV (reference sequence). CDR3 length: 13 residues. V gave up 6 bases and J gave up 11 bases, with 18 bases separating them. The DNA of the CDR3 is TGTGCCAGCAGCCCTAGCACGGCTTTGAGGCAGTATTTT. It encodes CASSPSTALRQYF.

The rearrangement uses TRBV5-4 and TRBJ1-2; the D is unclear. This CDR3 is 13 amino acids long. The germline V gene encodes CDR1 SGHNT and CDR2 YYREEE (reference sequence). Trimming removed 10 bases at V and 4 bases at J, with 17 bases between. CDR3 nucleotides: TGTGCCGGACGCAAGACCGGGAGCTATGGCTACACCTTC. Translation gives CAGRKTGSYGYTF.

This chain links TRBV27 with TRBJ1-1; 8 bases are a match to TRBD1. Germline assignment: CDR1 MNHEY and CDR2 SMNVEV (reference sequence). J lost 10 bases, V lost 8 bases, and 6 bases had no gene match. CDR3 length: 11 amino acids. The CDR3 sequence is CASVTGVVAFF. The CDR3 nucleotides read TGTGCCAGCGTGACAGGGGTGGTAGCTTTCTTT.

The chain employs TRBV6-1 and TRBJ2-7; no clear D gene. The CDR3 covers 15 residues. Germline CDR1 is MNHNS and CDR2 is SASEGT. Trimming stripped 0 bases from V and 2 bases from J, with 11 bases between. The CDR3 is CASSEAPAVAYEQYF. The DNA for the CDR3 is TGTGCCAGCAGTGAAGCGCCGGCCGTGGCCTACGAGCAGTACTTC.

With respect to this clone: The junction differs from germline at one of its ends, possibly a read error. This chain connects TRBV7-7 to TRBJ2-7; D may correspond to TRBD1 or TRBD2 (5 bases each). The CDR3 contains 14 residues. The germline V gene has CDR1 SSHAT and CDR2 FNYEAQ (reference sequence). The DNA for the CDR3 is TGTGCTAGCAGTTTCCGGGACGGGACCTACGAGCAGTACTTC. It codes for CASSFRDGTYEQYF.

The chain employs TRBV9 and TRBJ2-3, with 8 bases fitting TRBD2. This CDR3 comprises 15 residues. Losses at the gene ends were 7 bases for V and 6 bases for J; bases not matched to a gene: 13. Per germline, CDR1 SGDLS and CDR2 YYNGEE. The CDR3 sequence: CASGGLAGGLDTQYF. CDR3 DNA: TGTGCCAGCGGGGGCTTGGCGGGGGGCCTTGATACGCAGTATTTT.

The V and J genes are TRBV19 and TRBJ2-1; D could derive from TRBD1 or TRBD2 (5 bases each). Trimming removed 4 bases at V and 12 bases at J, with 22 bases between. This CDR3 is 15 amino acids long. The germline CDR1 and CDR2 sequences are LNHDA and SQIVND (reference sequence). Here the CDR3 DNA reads TGTGCCAGTAGTAGAGAGGGGAGCCCCATCGAAGTGCAGTTCTTC. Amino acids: CASSREGSPIEVQFF.

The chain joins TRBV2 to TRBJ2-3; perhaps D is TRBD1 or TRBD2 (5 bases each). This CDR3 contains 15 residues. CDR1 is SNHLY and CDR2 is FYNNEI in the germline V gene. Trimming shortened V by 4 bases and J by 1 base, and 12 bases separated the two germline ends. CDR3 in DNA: TGTGCCAGCAGTGCTTGGCAGGGAGGCACAGATACGCAGTATTTT. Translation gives CASSAWQGGTDTQYF.

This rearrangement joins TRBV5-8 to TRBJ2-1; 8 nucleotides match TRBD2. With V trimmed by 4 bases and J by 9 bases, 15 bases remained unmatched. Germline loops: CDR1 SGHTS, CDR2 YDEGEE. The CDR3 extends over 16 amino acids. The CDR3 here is CASSAPRGGLRVEQFF. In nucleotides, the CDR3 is TGTGCCAGCAGCGCCCCCCGGGGGGGCCTACGGGTTGAGCAGTTCTTC.

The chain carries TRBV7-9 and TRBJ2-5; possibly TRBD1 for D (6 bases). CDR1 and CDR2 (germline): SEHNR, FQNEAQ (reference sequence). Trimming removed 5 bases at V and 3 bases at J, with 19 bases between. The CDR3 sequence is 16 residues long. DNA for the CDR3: TGTGCCAGCAGCCCCCCATTGGGGCCAGGGGAAGAGACCCAGTACTTC. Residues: CASSPPLGPGEETQYF.

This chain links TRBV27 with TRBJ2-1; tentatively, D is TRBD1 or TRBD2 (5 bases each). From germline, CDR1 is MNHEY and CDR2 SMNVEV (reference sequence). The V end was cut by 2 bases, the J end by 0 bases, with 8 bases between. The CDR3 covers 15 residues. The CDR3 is CASSLGDGSYNEQFF. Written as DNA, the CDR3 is TGTGCCAGCAGTTTAGGGGACGGCTCCTACAATGAGCAGTTCTTC.

The chain's CDR3 is CASSYTGENTGELFF. The DNA of the CDR3 is TGTGCCAGCAGTTACACGGGGGAGAACACCGGGGAGCTGTTTTTT. This sequence joins TRBV6-5 and TRBJ2-2; possible D gene TRBD2, 6 bases. There are 15 residues in the CDR3. The germline V gene encodes CDR1 MNHEY and CDR2 SVGAGI. The V end was cut by 2 bases, the J end by 1 base, with 8 bases between.

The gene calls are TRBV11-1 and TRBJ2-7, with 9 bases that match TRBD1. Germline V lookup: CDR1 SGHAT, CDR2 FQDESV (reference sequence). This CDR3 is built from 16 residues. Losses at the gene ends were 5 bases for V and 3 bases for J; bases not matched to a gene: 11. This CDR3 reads CASSVTWTGDLYEQYF. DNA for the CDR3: TGTGCCAGCAGCGTAACCTGGACAGGGGACCTCTACGAGCAGTACTTC. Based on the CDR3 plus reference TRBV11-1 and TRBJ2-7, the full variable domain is EAEVAQSPRYKITEKSQAVAFWCDPISGHATLYWYRQILGQGPELLVQFQDESVVDDSQLPKDRFSAERLKGVDSTLKIQPAELGDSAMYLCASSVTWTGDLYEQYFGPGTRLTVT.

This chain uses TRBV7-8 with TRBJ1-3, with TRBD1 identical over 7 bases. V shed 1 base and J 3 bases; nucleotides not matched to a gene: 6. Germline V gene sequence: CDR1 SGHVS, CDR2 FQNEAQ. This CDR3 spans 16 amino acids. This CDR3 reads CASSLVEGAGGNTIYF. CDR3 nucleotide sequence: TGTGCCAGCAGCTTAGTCGAGGGGGCAGGTGGAAACACCATATATTTT.

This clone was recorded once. The CDR3 nucleotides are TGTGCCAGCAGCGGGACAGGGGGGACGGGAAACACCATATATTTT. Translated, it gives CASSGTGGTGNTIYF. The V and J genes are TRBV7-9 and TRBJ1-3, with 11 bases fitting TRBD1. The trim removed 5 bases at V and 4 bases at J, leaving 4 bases unmatched. The CDR3 covers 15 residues. Germline loops: CDR1 SEHNR, CDR2 FQNEAQ (reference sequence).

The CDR3 loop is CASSQDEASGGVSNEQFF. As DNA, the CDR3 is TGTGCCAGCAGCCAAGATGAGGCTAGCGGGGGGGTCTCCAATGAGCAGTTCTTC. This chain connects TRBV4-2 to TRBJ2-1; 12 bases line up with TRBD2. V was pared by 0 bases and J by 6 bases, with 9 bases of the junction left unmatched. This CDR3 region has 18 residues. The V gene's germline CDR1 is LGHNA and CDR2 YNFKEQ.

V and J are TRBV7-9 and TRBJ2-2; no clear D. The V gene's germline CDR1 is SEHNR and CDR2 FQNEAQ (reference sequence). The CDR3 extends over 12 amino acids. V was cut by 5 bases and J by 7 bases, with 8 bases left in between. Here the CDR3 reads CASSIRIGELFF. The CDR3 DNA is TGTGCCAGCAGCATAAGAATCGGGGAGCTGTTTTTT.

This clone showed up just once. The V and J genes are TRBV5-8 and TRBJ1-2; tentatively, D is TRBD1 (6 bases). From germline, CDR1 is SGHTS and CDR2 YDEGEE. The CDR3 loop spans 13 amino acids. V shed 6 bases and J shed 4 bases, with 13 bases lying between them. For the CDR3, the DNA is TGTGCCAGCACAAAGGGGGGATCCTATGGCTACACCTTC. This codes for CASTKGGSYGYTF.